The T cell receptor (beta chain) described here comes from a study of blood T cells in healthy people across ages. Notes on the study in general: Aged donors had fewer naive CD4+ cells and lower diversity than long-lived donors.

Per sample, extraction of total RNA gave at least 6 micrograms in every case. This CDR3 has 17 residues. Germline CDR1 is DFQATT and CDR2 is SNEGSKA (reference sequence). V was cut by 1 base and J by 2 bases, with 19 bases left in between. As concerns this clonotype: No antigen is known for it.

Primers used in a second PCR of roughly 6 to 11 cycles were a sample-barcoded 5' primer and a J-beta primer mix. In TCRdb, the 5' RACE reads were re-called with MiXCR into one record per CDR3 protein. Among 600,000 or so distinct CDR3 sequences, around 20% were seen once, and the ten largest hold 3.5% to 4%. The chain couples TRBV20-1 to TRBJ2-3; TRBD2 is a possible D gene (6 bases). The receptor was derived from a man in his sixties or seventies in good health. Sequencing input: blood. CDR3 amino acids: CSARVRDSGTYTDTQYF. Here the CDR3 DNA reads TGCAGTGCTAGAGTAAGGGACTCCGGGACCTACACAGATACGCAGTATTTT.